One and the same sample provided the 17 T cell receptor beta chains below, sequenced in a study of T-cell memory formation after mild COVID-19. MiXCR, run by TCRdb on the 5' RACE reads, gives a single entry per CDR3 protein. There are fewer than 450,000 distinct CDR3 sequences in the sample; roughly 26% occur only once, and about 8.7% lies in the top ten. Sequenced sample: PBMCs or a T cell subset sorted from them (not recorded which). Every receptor here comes from an adult woman who had mild COVID-19 (a few samples of this study predate the infection). Cell type and time point are not known.

The chain is built from TRBV7-6 and TRBJ2-1, with D perhaps TRBD1 or TRBD2 (6 bases each). The CDR3 contains 15 residues. Germline V gives CDR1 SGHVS, CDR2 FNYEAQ. The ends were cut back, 3 bases at V and 9 bases at J, with 18 bases in the middle. This CDR3 reads CASSFEWGRGGEQFF. CDR3 nucleotides: TGTGCCAGCAGCTTTGAGTGGGGGCGGGGAGGTGAGCAGTTCTTC. Filled out from reference TRBV7-6 and TRBJ2-1, the complete variable domain reads GAGVSQSPRYKVTKRGQDVALRCDPISGHVSLYWYRQALGQGPEFLTYFNYEAQQDKSGLPNDRFSAERPEGSISTLTIQRTEQRDSAMYRCASSFEWGRGGEQFFGPGTRLTVL.

The V call is TRBV4-2, the J call TRBJ2-2; 10 bases are a match to TRBD2. CDR3 length: 15 amino acids. CDR1 and CDR2 (germline): LGHNA, YNFKEQ. Trimming cost V 5 bases and J 6 bases; bases outside gene matches: 6. Written as DNA, the CDR3 is TGTGCCAGCAGCGTAAGCGGGAGGGCCTCCGGGGAGCTGTTTTTT. This sequence encodes CASSVSGRASGELFF.

V usage is TRBV18 and J usage is TRBJ1-1; D is perhaps TRBD1 (5 bases). The CDR3 extends over 17 amino acids. Trimming cost V 3 bases and J 1 base, with 18 bases left between them. Germline CDR1 is KGHSH and CDR2 is LQKENI. The CDR3 sequence is CASSPVRQRTGNTEAFF. The DNA of the CDR3 is TGTGCCAGCTCACCCGTCCGACAGAGAACGGGGAACACTGAAGCTTTCTTT.

The rearrangement uses TRBV27 and TRBJ2-7, with 11 bases aligning to TRBD1. Germline values: CDR1 MNHEY, CDR2 SMNVEV (reference sequence). J was trimmed by 4 bases and V by 7 bases; bases with no gene match: 12. This CDR3 contains 16 residues. CDR3 sequence reads: CASKLLGTGGLYEQYF. The CDR3 coding sequence is TGTGCCAGCAAATTGCTCGGGACAGGGGGACTATACGAGCAGTACTTC.

In its sample, this clonotype was seen many times. The chain links TRBV12-3 or TRBV12-4 to TRBJ1-2; D possibly corresponds to TRBD1 (5 bases). Trimming removed 2 bases from V and 4 bases from J, with 11 bases in between. This CDR3 is built from 14 residues. The CDR3 coding sequence is TGTGCCAGCAGTTTATACCGGGACCGCTATGGCTACACCTTC. Translated: CASSLYRDRYGYTF.

This clonotype was detected only a few times. V gene TRBV4-3 combines with J gene TRBJ2-1; maybe TRBD1 (6 bases). The CDR3 spans 17 residues. Trimming removed 4 bases from V and 3 bases from J, with 19 bases in between. The germline V gene has CDR1 LGHNA and CDR2 YSLEER. Written as DNA, the CDR3 is TGCGCCAGCAGCCCTCAAAAGGGGACAACACTCTACAATGAGCAGTTCTTC. This gives the protein CASSPQKGTTLYNEQFF.

In its sample, this clonotype was seen a few times. V and J are TRBV3-1 and TRBJ2-7; 9 bases map to TRBD1. Trimming cost V 1 base and J 11 bases; bases outside gene matches: 3. Germline V gene data show CDR1 as LGHDT and CDR2 as YNNKEL (reference sequence). The CDR3 has 12 amino acids. CDR3 protein: CASSQGGQGKYF. The CDR3 DNA reads as TGTGCCAGCAGCCAAGGGGGACAGGGAAAGTACTTC.

The chain links TRBV29-1 to TRBJ1-3, with D perhaps TRBD1 (5 bases). Germline V gene sequence: CDR1 SQVTM, CDR2 ANQGSEA. Trimming took off 7 bases at V and 3 bases at J, with 10 bases between the two ends. The CDR3 covers 12 residues. In DNA, the CDR3 is TGCAGCGCCGGGGGTTTTGGAAACACCATATATTTT. It translates to CSAGGFGNTIYF.

This clonotype was picked up a small number of times. The rearrangement uses TRBV5-1 and TRBJ2-6, with 11 positions matching TRBD1. Germline loops: CDR1 SGHRS, CDR2 YFSETQ. This CDR3 comprises 19 residues. V lost 0 bases to trimming and J lost 2 bases; unmatched junction nucleotides: 7. The CDR3 bases are TGCGCCAGCAGCTTGGGGTCCCGGGACAGGGGGGCTGGGGCCAACGTCCTGACTTTC. As protein: CASSLGSRDRGAGANVLTF.

This sequence joins TRBV20-1 and TRBJ2-7; 13 bases are shared with TRBD2. The trim removed 6 bases at V and 2 bases at J, leaving 7 bases unmatched. The CDR3 is 15 residues long. Germline assignment: CDR1 DFQATT and CDR2 SNEGSKA (reference sequence). The CDR3 sequence: CSARSGTSGTYEQYF. In nucleotides, the CDR3 is TGCAGTGCCCGGTCCGGGACTAGCGGGACCTACGAGCAGTACTTC.

This clonotype showed up just a few times. The chain carries TRBV28 and TRBJ1-4, with unresolved D. Trimming cost V 8 bases and J 4 bases, with 5 bases left between them. CDR1 and CDR2 from the germline V gene are MDHEN and SYDVKM. CDR3 length: 11 residues. CDR3 coding DNA: TGTGCCAGCGATAGTAATGAAAAACTGTTTTTT. Encoded protein: CASDSNEKLFF.

The chain combines TRBV7-2 with TRBJ2-4; 8 bases map to TRBD1. Germline CDR1 is SGHTA and CDR2 is FQGNSA. The CDR3 runs 14 residues. V lost 2 bases to trimming and J lost 5 bases; unmatched junction nucleotides: 2. The CDR3 reads CASSLQGAENIQYF. The DNA for the CDR3 is TGTGCCAGCAGCTTACAGGGGGCGGAAAACATTCAGTACTTC.

This clonotype was found a few times. The V gene is TRBV20-1, the J gene TRBJ1-4, with 7 nucleotides matching TRBD1. This CDR3 spans 13 amino acids. Losses at the gene ends were 6 bases for V and 8 bases for J; bases not matched to a gene: 9. CDR1 is DFQATT, CDR2 SNEGSKA, per germline (reference sequence). In DNA, the CDR3 is TGCAGTGCGGGTCAGGGGGAATGGGAAAAACTGTTTTTT. Its translation is CSAGQGEWEKLFF.

The rearrangement uses TRBV27 and TRBJ2-1; D call uncertain. Germline V gives CDR1 MNHEY, CDR2 SMNVEV (reference sequence). This CDR3 is 13 amino acids long. V was clipped by 4 bases and J by 7 bases, with 11 bases between them. In DNA, the CDR3 is TGTGCCAGCAGTTATTCGGAGTGGAATGAGCAGTTCTTC. Its protein product is CASSYSEWNEQFF.

This clonotype has only a few counts. The V gene is TRBV20-1, the J gene TRBJ2-7; TRBD2 agrees at 10 bases. The V gene's germline CDR1 is DFQATT and CDR2 SNEGSKA (reference sequence). The CDR3 has 14 residues. The ends lost 3 bases at V and 5 bases at J; junction bases unmatched: 7. The CDR3 coding sequence is TGCAGTGCTAGCCGACCTAGCGGGAGTCACGAGCAGTACTTC. It codes for CSASRPSGSHEQYF.

This clonotype was seen only a few times. V usage is TRBV18 and J usage is TRBJ2-5, with TRBD2 matching over 8 bases. Germline V lookup: CDR1 KGHSH, CDR2 LQKENI. This CDR3 region has 12 residues. J gave up 9 bases and V 3 bases, and 3 bases lay outside the gene matches. The CDR3: CASSPAGGAQYF. The CDR3 region has the DNA TGTGCCAGCTCACCGGCCGGGGGGGCCCAGTACTTC.

The V gene is TRBV30, the J gene TRBJ1-2, with TRBD1 matching 7 bases. Germline lookup yields CDR1 GTSNPN and CDR2 SVGIG (reference sequence). This CDR3 is 15 amino acids long. V gave up 0 bases and J gave up 0 bases; unmatched junction bases: 4. DNA for the CDR3: TGTGCCTGGAGTGTATGGGACAGTACTAACTATGGCTACACCTTC. Protein: CAWSVWDSTNYGYTF. Complete variable domain (other parts from reference TRBV30 and TRBJ1-2): SQTIHQWPATLVQPVGSPLSLECTVEGTSNPNLYWYRQAAGRGLQLLFYSVGIGQISSEVPQNLSASRPQDRQFILSSKKLLLSDSGFYLCAWSVWDSTNYGYTFGSGTRLTVV.